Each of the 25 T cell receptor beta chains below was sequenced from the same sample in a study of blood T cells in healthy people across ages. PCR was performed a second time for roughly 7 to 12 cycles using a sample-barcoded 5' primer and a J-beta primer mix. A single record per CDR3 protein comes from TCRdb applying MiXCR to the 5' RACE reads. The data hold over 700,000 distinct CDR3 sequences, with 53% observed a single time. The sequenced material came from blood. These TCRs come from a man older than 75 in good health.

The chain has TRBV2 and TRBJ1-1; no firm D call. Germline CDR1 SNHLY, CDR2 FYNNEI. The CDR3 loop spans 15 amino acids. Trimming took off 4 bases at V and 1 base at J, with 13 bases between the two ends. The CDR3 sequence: CASSGTYLGNTEAFF. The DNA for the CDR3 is TGTGCCAGCAGTGGGACCTACTTGGGGAACACTGAAGCTTTCTTT.

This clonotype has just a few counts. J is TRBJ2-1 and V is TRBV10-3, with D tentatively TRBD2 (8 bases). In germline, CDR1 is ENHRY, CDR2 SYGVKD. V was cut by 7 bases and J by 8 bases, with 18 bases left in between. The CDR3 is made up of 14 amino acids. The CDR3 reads CAINSGTVTYEQFF. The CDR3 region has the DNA TGTGCCATCAATAGCGGGACAGTTACGTATGAGCAGTTCTTC.

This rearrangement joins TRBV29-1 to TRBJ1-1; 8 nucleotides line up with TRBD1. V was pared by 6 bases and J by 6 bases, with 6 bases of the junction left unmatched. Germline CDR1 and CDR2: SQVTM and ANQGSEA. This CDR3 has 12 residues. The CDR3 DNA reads TGCAGCGTGGGTACAGGGGGGGCTGAAGCTTTCTTT. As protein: CSVGTGGAEAFF.

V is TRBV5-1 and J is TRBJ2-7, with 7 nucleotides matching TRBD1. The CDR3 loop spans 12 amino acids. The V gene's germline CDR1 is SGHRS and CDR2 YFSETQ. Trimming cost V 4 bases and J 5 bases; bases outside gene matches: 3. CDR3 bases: TGCGCCAGCAGCAATACAGGGGACGAGCAGTACTTC. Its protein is CASSNTGDEQYF. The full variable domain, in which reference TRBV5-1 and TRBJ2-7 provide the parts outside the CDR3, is KAGVTQTPRYLIKTRGQQVTLSCSPISGHRSVSWYQQTPGQGLQFLFEYFSETQRNKGNFPGRFSGRQFSNSRSEMNVSTLELGDSALYLCASSNTGDEQYFGPGTRLTVT.

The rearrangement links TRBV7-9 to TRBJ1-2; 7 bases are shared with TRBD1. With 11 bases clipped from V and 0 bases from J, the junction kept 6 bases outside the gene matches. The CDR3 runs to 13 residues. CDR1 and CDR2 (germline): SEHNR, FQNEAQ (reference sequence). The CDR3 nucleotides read TGTGCCGCCCGGGACAGATCTAACTATGGCTACACCTTC. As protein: CAARDRSNYGYTF.

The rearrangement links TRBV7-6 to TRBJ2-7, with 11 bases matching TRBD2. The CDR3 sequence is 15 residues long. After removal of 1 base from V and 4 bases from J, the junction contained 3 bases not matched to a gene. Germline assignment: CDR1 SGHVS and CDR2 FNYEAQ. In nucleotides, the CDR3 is TGTGCCAGCAGCTTAGAGGTAGCGGGAGGGTACGAGCAGTACTTC. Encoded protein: CASSLEVAGGYEQYF.

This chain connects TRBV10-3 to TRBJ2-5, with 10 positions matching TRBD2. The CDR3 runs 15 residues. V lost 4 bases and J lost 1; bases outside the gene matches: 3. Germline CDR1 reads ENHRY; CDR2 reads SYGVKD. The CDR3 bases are TGTGCCATCAGTGGTTTAGCGGGAGGCCAAGAGACCCAGTACTTC. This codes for CAISGLAGGQETQYF.

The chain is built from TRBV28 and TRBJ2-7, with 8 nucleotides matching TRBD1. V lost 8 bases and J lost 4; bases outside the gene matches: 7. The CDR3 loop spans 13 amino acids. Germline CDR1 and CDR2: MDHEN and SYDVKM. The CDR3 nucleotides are TGTGCCAGCGCCACCGGGACAGGTTACGAGCAGTACTTC. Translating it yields CASATGTGYEQYF.

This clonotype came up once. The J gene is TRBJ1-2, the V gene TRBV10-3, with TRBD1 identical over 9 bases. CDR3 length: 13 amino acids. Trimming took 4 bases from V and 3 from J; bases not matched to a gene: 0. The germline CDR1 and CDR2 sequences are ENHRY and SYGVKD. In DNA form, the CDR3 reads TGTGCCATCAGTGGGACAGGGGACTATGGCTACACCTTC. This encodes CAISGTGDYGYTF.

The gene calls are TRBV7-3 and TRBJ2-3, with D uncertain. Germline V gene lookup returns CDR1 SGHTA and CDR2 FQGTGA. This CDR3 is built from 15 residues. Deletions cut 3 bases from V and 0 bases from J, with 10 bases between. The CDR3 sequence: CASSLDPASTDTQYF. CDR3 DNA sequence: TGTGCCAGCAGCTTGGATCCAGCTAGCACAGATACGCAGTATTTT.

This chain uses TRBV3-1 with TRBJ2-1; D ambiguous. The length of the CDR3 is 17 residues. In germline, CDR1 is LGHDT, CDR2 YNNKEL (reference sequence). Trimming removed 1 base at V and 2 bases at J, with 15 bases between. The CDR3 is CASSQGGWSRTYNEQFF. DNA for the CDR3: TGTGCCAGCAGCCAAGGTGGCTGGAGCAGGACCTACAATGAGCAGTTCTTC.

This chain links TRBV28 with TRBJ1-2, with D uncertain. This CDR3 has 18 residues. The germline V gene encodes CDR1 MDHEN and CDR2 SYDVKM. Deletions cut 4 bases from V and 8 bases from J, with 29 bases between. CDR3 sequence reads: CASSSPRLGRIIEGGYTF. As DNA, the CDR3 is TGTGCCAGCAGTTCCCCAAGGTTAGGGCGGATAATAGAAGGCGGCTACACCTTC.

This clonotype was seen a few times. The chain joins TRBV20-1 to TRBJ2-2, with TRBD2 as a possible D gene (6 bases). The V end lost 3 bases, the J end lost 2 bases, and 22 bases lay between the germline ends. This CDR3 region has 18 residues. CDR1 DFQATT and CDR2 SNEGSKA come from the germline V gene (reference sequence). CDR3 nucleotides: TGCAGTGCTAGGGGTCCGACTAGTTCCCCTTATAACACCGGGGAGCTGTTTTTT. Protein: CSARGPTSSPYNTGELFF.

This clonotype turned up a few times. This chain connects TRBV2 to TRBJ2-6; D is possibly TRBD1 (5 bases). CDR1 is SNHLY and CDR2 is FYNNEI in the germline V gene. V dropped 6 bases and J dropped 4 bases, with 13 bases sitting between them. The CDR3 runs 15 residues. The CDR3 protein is CASSVDRSGANVLTF. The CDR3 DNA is TGTGCCAGCAGCGTTGACAGATCGGGGGCCAACGTCCTGACTTTC. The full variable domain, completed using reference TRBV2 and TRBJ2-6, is EPEVTQTPSHQVTQMGQEVILRCVPISNHLYFYWYRQILGQKVEFLVSFYNNEISEKSEIFDDQFSVERPDGSNFTLKIRSTKLEDSAMYFCASSVDRSGANVLTFGAGSRLTVL.

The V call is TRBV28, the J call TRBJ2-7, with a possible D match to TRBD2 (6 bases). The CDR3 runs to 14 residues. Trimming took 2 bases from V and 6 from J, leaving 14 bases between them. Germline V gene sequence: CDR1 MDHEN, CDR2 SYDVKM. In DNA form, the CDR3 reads TGTGCCAGCAGTTTAGTGGGAGGTTCCCGCGAGCAGTACTTC. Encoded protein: CASSLVGGSREQYF.

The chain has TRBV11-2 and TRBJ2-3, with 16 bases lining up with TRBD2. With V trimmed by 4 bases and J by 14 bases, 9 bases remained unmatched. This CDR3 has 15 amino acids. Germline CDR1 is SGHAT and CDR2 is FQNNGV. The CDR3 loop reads CASSSGLAGGRDAYF. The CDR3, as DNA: TGTGCCAGCAGCTCGGGACTAGCGGGAGGGAGAGACGCGTATTTT.

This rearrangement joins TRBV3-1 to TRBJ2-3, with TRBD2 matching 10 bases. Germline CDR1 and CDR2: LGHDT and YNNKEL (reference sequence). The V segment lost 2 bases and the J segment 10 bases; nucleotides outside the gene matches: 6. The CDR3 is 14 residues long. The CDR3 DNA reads TGTGCCAGCAGCCAACTAGCGGGGGTCGCTGCGCAGTATTTT. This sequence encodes CASSQLAGVAAQYF.

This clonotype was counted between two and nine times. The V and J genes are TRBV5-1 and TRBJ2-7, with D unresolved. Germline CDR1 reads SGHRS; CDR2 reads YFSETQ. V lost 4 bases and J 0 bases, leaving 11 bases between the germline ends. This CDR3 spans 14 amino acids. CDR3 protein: CASSASASSYEQYF. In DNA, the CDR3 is TGCGCCAGCAGCGCCAGCGCCAGCTCCTACGAGCAGTACTTC.

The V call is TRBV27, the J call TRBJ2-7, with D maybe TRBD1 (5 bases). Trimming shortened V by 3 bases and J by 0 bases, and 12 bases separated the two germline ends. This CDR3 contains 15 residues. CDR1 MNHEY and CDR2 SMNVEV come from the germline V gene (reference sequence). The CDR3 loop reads CASSFVVGASYEQYF. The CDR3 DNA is TGTGCCAGCAGTTTTGTGGTTGGGGCCTCCTACGAGCAGTACTTC.

The DNA for the CDR3 is TGTGCCAGCTCACCTTTCCACCCGGGACAGGGTAGGAGTAGCAATCAGCCCCAGCATTTT. This translates into CASSPFHPGQGRSSNQPQHF. This chain connects TRBV18 to TRBJ1-5, with 9 positions matching TRBD1. Germline lookup yields CDR1 KGHSH and CDR2 LQKENI. The CDR3 loop spans 20 amino acids. J gave up 0 bases and V 3 bases, and 15 bases lay outside the gene matches.

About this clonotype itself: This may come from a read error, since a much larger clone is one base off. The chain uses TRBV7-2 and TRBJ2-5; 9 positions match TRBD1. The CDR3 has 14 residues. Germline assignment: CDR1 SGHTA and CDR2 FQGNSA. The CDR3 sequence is CVSSLGQGKETQYF. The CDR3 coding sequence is TGTGTCAGCAGCTTAGGACAGGGGAAAGAGACCCAGTACTTC.

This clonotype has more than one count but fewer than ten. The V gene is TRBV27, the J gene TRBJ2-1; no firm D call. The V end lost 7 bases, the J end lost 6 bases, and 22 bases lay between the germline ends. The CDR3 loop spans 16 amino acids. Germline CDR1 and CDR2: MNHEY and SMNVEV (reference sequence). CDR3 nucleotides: TGTGCCAGCAAGAGCCCCACTCTCAGGCGCGGCAATGAGCAGTTCTTC. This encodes CASKSPTLRRGNEQFF.

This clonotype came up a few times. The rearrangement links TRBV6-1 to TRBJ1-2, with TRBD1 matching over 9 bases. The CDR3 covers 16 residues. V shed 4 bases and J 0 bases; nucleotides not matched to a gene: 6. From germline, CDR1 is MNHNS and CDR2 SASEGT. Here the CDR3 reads CASSGSDRGPNYGYTF. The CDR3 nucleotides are TGTGCCAGCAGTGGTTCGGACAGGGGCCCTAACTATGGCTACACCTTC.

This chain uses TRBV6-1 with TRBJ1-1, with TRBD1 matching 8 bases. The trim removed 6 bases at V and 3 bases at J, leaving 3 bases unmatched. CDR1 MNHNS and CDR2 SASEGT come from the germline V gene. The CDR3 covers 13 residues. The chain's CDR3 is CASRQGGHTEAFF. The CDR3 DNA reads TGTGCCAGCAGACAGGGGGGGCACACTGAAGCTTTCTTT.

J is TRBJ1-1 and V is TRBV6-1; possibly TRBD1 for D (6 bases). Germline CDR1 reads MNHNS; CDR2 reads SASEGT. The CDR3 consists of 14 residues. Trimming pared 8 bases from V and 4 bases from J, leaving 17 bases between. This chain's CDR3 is CASLGGGLGTEAFF. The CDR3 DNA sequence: TGTGCCAGCCTCGGGGGCGGGTTGGGCACTGAAGCTTTCTTT.